A single T cell receptor beta chain is shown here with its context. The sample is drawn from a study of PD-1 blockade in classical Hodgkin lymphoma. Assay: immunoSEQ multiplex PCR; the TCRdb copy retains only in-frame clones and omits some. The table records under 30,000 clones, approximately 80% of them present only once. V lost 5 bases to trimming and J lost 3 bases, with 14 bases between them. The CDR3 totals 15 residues. Per germline, CDR1 MDHEN and CDR2 SYDVKM. With no exception, relapse followed autologous stem cell transplantation in all patients, and brentuximab vedotin exposure varied. By magnetic negative selection, CD4+ T cells were purified from thawed PBMCs.

This clonotype originated in a human donor with classical Hodgkin lymphoma. The starting material was CD4+ T cells from blood, obtained at baseline. The V gene is TRBV28, the J gene TRBJ1-3; TRBD1 might be the D (6 bases). The CDR3 reads CASSPPRTVGNTIYF. The CDR3 DNA reads TGTGCCAGCAGTCCCCCGAGGACAGTTGGAAACACCATATATTTT. The full variable domain, rest sourced from reference TRBV28 and TRBJ1-3, is DVKVTQSSRYLVKRTGEKVFLECVQDMDHENMFWYRQDPGLGLRLIYFSYDVKMKEKGDIPEGYSVSREKKERFSLILESASTNQTSMYLCASSPPRTVGNTIYFGEGSWLTVV.